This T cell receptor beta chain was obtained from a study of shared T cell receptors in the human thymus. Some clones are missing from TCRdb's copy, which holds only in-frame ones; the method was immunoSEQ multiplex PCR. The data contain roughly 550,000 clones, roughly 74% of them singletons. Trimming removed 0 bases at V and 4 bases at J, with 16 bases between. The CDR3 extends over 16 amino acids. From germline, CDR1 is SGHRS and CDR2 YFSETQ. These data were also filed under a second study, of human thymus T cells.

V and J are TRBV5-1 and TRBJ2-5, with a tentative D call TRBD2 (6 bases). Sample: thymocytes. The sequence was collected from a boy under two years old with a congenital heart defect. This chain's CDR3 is CASSLGIGRLGETQYF. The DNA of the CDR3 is TGCGCCAGCAGCTTGGGGATCGGGAGATTGGGAGAGACCCAGTACTTC.